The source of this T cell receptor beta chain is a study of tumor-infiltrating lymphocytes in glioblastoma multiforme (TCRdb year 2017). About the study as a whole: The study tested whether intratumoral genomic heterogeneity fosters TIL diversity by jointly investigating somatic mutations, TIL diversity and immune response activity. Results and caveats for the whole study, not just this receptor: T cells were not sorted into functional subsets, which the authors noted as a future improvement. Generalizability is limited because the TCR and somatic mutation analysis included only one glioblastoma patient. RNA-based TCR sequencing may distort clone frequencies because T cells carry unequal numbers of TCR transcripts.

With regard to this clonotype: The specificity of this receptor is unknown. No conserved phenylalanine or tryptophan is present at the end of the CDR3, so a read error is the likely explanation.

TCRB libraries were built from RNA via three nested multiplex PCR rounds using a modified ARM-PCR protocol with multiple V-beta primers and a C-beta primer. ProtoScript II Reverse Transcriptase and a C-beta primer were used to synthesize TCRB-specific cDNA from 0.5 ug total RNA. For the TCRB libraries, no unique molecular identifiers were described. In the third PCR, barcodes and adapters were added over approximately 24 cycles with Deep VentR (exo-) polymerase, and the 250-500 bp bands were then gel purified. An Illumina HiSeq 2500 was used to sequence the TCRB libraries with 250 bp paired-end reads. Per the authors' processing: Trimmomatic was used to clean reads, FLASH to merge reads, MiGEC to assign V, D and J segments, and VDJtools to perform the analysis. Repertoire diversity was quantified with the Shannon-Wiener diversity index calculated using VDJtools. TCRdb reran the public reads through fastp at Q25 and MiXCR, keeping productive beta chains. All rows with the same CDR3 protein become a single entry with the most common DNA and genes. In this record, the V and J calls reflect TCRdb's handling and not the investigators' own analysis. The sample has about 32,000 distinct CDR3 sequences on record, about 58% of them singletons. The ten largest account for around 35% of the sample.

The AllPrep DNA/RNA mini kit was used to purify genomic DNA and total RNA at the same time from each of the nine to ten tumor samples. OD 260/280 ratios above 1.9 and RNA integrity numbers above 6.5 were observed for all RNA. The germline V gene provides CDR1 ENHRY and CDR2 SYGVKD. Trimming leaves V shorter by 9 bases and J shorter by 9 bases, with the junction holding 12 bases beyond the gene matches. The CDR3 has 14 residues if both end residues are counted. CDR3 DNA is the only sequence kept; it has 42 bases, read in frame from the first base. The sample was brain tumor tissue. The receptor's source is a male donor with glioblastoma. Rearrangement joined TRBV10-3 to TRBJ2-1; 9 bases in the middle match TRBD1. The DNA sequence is TGTGCCATAACCCCCGGACAGGGGATCGGTGAGCAGTTCTCC. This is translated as CAITPGQGIGEQFS.